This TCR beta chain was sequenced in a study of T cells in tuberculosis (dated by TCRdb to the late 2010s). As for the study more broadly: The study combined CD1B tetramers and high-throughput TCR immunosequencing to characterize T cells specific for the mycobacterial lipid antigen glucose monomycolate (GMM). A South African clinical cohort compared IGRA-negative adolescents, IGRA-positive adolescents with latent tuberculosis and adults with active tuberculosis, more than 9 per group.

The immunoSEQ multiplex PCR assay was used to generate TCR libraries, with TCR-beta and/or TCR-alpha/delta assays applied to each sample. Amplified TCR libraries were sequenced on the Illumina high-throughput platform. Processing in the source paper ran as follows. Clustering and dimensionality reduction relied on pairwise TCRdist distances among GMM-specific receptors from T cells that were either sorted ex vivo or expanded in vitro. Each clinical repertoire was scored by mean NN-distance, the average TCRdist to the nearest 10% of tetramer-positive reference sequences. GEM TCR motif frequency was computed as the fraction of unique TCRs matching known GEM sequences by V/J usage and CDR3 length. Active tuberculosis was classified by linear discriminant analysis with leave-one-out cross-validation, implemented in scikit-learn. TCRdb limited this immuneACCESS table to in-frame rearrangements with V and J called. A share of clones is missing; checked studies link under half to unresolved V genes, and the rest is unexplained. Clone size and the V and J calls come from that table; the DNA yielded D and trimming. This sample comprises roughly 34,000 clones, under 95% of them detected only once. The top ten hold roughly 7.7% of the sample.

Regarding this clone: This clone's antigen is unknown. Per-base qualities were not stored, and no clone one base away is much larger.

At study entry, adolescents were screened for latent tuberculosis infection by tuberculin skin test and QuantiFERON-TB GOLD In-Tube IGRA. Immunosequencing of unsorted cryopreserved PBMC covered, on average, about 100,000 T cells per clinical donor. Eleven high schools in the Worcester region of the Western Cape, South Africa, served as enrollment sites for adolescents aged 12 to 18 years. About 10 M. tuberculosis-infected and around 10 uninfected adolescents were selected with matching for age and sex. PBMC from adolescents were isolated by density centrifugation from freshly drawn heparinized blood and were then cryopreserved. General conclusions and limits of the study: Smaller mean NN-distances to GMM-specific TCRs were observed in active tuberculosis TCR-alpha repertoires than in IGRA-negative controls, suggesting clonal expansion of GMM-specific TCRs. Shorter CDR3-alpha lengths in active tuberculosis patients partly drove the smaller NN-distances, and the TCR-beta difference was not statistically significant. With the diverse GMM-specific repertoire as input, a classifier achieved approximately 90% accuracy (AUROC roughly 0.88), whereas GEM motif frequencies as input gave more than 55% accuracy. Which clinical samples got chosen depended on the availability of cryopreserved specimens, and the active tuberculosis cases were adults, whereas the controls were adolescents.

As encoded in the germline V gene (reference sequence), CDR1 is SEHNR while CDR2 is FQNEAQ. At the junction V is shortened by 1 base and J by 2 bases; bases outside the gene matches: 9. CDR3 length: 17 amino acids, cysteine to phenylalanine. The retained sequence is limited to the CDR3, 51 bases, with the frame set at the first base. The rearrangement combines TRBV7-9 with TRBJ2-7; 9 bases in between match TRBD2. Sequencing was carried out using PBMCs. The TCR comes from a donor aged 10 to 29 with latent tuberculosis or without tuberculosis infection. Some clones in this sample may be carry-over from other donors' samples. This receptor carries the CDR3 CASSLVRLAATAYEQYF. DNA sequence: TGTGCCAGCAGCTTAGTGCGACTAGCGGCAACGGCCTACGAGCAGTACTTC.